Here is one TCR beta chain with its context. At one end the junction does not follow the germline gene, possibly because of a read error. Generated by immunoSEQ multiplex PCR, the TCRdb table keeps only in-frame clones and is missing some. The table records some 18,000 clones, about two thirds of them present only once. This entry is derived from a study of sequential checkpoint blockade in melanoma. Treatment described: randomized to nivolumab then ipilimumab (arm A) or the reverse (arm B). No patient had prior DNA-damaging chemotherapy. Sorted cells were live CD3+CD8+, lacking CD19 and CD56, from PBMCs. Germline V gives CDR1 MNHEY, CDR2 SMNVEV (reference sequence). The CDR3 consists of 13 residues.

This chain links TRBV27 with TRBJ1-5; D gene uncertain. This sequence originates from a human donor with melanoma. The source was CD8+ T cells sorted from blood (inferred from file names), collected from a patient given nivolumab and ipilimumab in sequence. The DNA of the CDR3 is TGTACCAGCAGCCCTTATAGCAATCAGCCCCAGCATTTT. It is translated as CTSSPYSNQPQHF.